This entry describes one T cell receptor (beta chain). This clonotype was recorded many times. Its antigen is currently not known. The record has no base qualities; no much larger clone is one base away. For sequencing, an Illumina HiSeq 1500 was employed. TCRdb reprocessing: public reads trimmed at Q25 with fastp, clones called with MiXCR, in-frame beta chains kept. Entries are consolidated by CDR3 protein sequence, retaining the most common genes and DNA. The sample table records almost 500,000 distinct CDR3 sequences; about 11% of these occur just once. Together, the top ten hold 9.5% to 13% of the sample. This sample was included in a study of T cell repertoires in cytomegalovirus infection (dated by TCRdb to the late 2010s). Background for the entire study: Because public TCR beta signatures pointed to carriage of CMV infection together with the matching HLA type, the HLA type of each donor mattered for the analysis.

Paper-wide results and their limitations: Carriers of CMV infection plus the relevant HLA type were discriminated by the cumulative frequency of public TCR beta family members in the study cohort and in an independent roughly 340-donor cohort. The ex vivo response was dominated by HLA-C-restricted CMV-specific TCR beta clonotypes, and the single most frequent clonotype in two of eight donors was supplied by these HLA-C-restricted clonotypes.

V is shortened by 0 bases, J by 3 bases, and the region joining them spans 2 bases. From cysteine to phenylalanine, the CDR3 is 12 amino acids long. CDR3 DNA is the only sequence kept; it has 36 bases, read in frame from the first base. Material for sequencing was PBMCs. The V and J segments used are TRBV12-3 or TRBV12-4 and TRBJ1-2; too little of a D gene remains to name it. The sequence derives from a human donor in good health (CMV status not recorded). Some clones in this sample may be carry-over from other donors' samples. The CDR3 sequence is CASSLAYYGYTF. The sequenced DNA is TGTGCCAGCAGTTTAGCCTACTATGGCTACACCTTC.